These 19 T cell receptor beta chains were sequenced from one sample in a study of blood T cell repertoires in COVID-19. Data came from immunoSEQ multiplex PCR; TCRdb stores just in-frame clones and leaves some out. The repertoire has 200,000 to 250,000 clones, just over 90% of them found once; the top ten carry around 1.8%. The specimen sequenced was PBMCs or T cells enriched from blood (not recorded which). Every receptor here comes from a woman in her late teens or twenties who had recovered from COVID-19.

The rearrangement uses TRBV7-2 and TRBJ1-2; TRBD1 matches at 9 bases. J lost 1 base, V lost 2 bases, and 11 bases had no gene match. This CDR3 is 18 amino acids long. From germline, CDR1 is SGHTA and CDR2 FQGNSA. The CDR3 nucleotides read TGTGCCAGCAGCTTATTAGGGGGGACAGGGTTGCATAACTATGGCTACACCTTC. This translates into CASSLLGGTGLHNYGYTF.

The chain has TRBV7-9 and TRBJ1-2; D is uncertain. V shed 3 bases and J shed 7 bases, with 9 bases lying between them. CDR3 length equals 12 residues. Per germline, CDR1 SEHNR and CDR2 FQNEAQ (reference sequence). The CDR3 nucleotides are TGTGCCAGCAGCTTTGACACTCCTGGCTACACCTTC. This gives the protein CASSFDTPGYTF.

The genes are TRBV24-1 and TRBJ1-1; TRBD1 matches 7 bases. The CDR3 extends over 12 amino acids. After removal of 9 bases from V and 2 bases from J, the junction contained 2 bases not matched to a gene. The germline CDR1 and CDR2 sequences are KGHDR and SFDVKD. The CDR3: CATQGGNTEAFF. CDR3 DNA: TGTGCCACCCAGGGGGGAAACACTGAAGCTTTCTTT.

J is TRBJ1-1 and V is TRBV27, with D unclear. Germline V CDR1 and CDR2: MNHEY, SMNVEV (reference sequence). CDR3 length: 13 residues. V lost 8 bases and J lost 0, with 10 bases in between. The CDR3 loop is CASSRGVNTEAFF. The CDR3 nucleotides are TGTGCCAGCTCGCGGGGTGTGAACACTGAAGCTTTCTTT.

This clone was seen many times. The rearrangement joins TRBV4-2 to TRBJ2-1, with 9 bases fitting TRBD2. Germline V gives CDR1 LGHNA, CDR2 YNFKEQ. The V gene end was trimmed by 0 bases and the J gene end by 4 bases; junction bases not matched to a gene: 4. CDR3 length: 16 residues. The CDR3 loop is CASSQDPSGGYNEQFF. CDR3 bases: TGTGCCAGCAGCCAAGATCCCAGCGGGGGGTACAATGAGCAGTTCTTC.

The chain carries TRBV5-1 and TRBJ2-7; TRBD2 matches at 12 bases. Germline lookup yields CDR1 SGHRS and CDR2 YFSETQ. The V and J ends lost 2 bases and 5 bases, in that order; junction bases with no gene match: 5. The CDR3 covers 15 residues. CDR3 loop: CASSFSSGGVNEQYF. CDR3 coding DNA: TGCGCCAGCAGCTTCTCTAGCGGGGGGGTAAACGAGCAGTACTTC.

The chain is built from TRBV29-1 and TRBJ1-2; 7 nucleotides match TRBD1. V trimming: 5 bases; J trimming: 1 base; junction bases outside the gene matches: 10. The CDR3 has 15 amino acids. Germline loops: CDR1 SQVTM, CDR2 ANQGSEA. The CDR3 is CSVQGTRDSNYGYTF. In nucleotides, the CDR3 is TGCAGCGTTCAGGGAACACGGGACAGTAACTATGGCTACACCTTC.

A remark on this clone: Other DNA sequences in this sample translate to the same CDR3. V is TRBV29-1 and J is TRBJ1-2; D possibly corresponds to TRBD1 (5 bases). The CDR3 consists of 11 residues. Germline loops: CDR1 SQVTM, CDR2 ANQGSEA. Trimming removed 0 bases from V and 8 bases from J, with 7 bases in between. The CDR3 coding sequence is TGCAGCGTTGAAGACAGGGCGGGCTACACCTTC. It is translated as CSVEDRAGYTF.

This chain joins TRBV14 and TRBJ1-6; D is unclear. V was cut by 2 bases and J by 8 bases, with 10 bases left in between. From germline, CDR1 is SGHDN and CDR2 FVKESK. This CDR3 is built from 14 residues. In DNA, the CDR3 is TGTGCCAGCAGCCAATGGGAGGCGTATTCACCCCTCCACTTT. This sequence encodes CASSQWEAYSPLHF.

This chain uses TRBV19 with TRBJ1-1; D gene unclear. Germline CDR1 LNHDA, CDR2 SQIVND (reference sequence). CDR3 length equals 12 residues. V lost 3 bases, J lost 10 bases, and 12 bases lay in between. CDR3 residues: CASSIGFGGAFF. Here the CDR3 DNA reads TGTGCCAGTAGTATTGGGTTCGGCGGAGCTTTCTTT.

The chain combines TRBV5-4 with TRBJ1-1; D unresolved. CDR3 length equals 14 residues. The V end lost 4 bases, the J end lost 4 bases, and 14 bases lay between the germline ends. The germline gives CDR1 SGHNT, CDR2 YYREEE (reference sequence). The CDR3 DNA is TGTGCCAGCAGCCCCGTCCCCCGGGGCACTGAAGCTTTCTTT. Residues: CASSPVPRGTEAFF.

The V gene is TRBV5-1, the J gene TRBJ2-3; 12 bases align to TRBD1. Trimming removed 7 bases from V and 6 bases from J; junction bases left unmatched: 3. Germline V gene lookup returns CDR1 SGHRS and CDR2 YFSETQ. This CDR3 has 13 residues. The CDR3 loop is CASQGQGADTQYF. CDR3 in DNA: TGCGCCAGCCAGGGACAGGGGGCCGATACGCAGTATTTT.

This chain uses TRBV29-1 with TRBJ1-4; 7 positions agree with TRBD1. V shed 5 bases, J shed 7 bases, and the junction held 4 bases outside the gene matches. Germline V gene lookup returns CDR1 SQVTM and CDR2 ANQGSEA. The CDR3 covers 12 residues. This chain's CDR3 is CSVRQGGEKLFF. As DNA, the CDR3 is TGCAGCGTTCGACAGGGAGGTGAAAAACTGTTTTTT.

The chain is built from TRBV4-1 and TRBJ1-1; TRBD1 matches 7 bases. V lost 1 base to trimming and J lost 3 bases; unmatched junction nucleotides: 2. The CDR3 is made up of 14 amino acids. The germline V gene has CDR1 MGHRA and CDR2 YSYEKL. The CDR3 nucleotides read TGCGCCAGCAGCCAAGGCAGGGGGTACACTGAAGCTTTCTTT. Translated, it gives CASSQGRGYTEAFF.

V gene TRBV5-1 combines with J gene TRBJ2-3; D is perhaps TRBD2 (5 bases). The CDR3 is 15 residues long. Germline V gives CDR1 SGHRS, CDR2 YFSETQ. Trimming cost V 3 bases and J 3 bases, with 14 bases left between them. Here the CDR3 reads CASSSSSPSTDTQYF. CDR3 bases: TGCGCCAGCAGCTCATCTAGCCCTAGTACAGATACGCAGTATTTT.

The chain is built from TRBV10-3 and TRBJ1-2, with D perhaps matching TRBD1 (6 bases). CDR1 and CDR2 from the germline V gene are ENHRY and SYGVKD. V lost 7 bases, J lost 8 bases, and 14 bases lay in between. The CDR3 is made up of 12 amino acids. The DNA for the CDR3 is TGTGCCATCAATCAGGGGTCCGACGGCTACACCTTC. Translating gives CAINQGSDGYTF.

As concerns this clone: The same CDR3 arises from other DNA sequences in this sample as well. This chain uses TRBV9 with TRBJ2-7; D might be TRBD2 (5 bases). Trimming stripped 0 bases from V and 0 bases from J, with 7 bases between. Per germline, CDR1 SGDLS and CDR2 YYNGEE. CDR3 length: 14 amino acids. The CDR3 region has the DNA TGTGCCAGCAGCGTAGGAGGGAGCTCCTACGAGCAGTACTTC. It is translated as CASSVGGSSYEQYF.

V usage is TRBV9 and J usage is TRBJ2-2; 11 bases align to TRBD2. V dropped 7 bases and J dropped 5; count of bases not matched to a gene: 7. CDR3 length equals 15 residues. Germline CDR1 and CDR2: SGDLS and YYNGEE. CDR3 DNA: TGTGCCAGCTCCAGGGCTAGCGGGAGGACCGGGGAGCTGTTTTTT. This encodes CASSRASGRTGELFF.

DNA of the CDR3: TGCGCCAGTCGTAGGGGACAGAATAATGAAAAACTGTTTTTT. Its protein product is CASRRGQNNEKLFF. The chain combines TRBV10-2 with TRBJ1-4; TRBD1 matches 7 bases. The V gene end was trimmed by 9 bases and the J gene end by 4 bases; junction bases not matched to a gene: 8. Germline V gene sequence: CDR1 WSHSY, CDR2 SAAADI. The CDR3 length is 14 residues.